This T cell receptor beta chain was recovered during a study of blood T cells in healthy people across ages. The V and J ends lost 5 bases and 8 bases respectively, with 9 bases between them. The CDR3 spans 11 residues. The germline V gene has CDR1 SEHNR and CDR2 FQNEAQ (reference sequence). This clonotype was seen at least ten times. Sample-barcoded 5' priming and a J-beta primer mix drove a second PCR of roughly 7 to 11 cycles. TCRdb reanalysed the 5' RACE reads using MiXCR and keeps one entry per CDR3 protein. The sample holds approximately 1,700,000 distinct CDR3 sequences; roughly two fifths are singletons and the top ten take 20% to 25%.

This receptor was taken from a human donor in good health. The specimen sequenced was blood. This sequence joins TRBV7-9 and TRBJ1-2, with no clear D. CDR3 in DNA: TGTGCCAGCAGCGCTTACGAGGGCTACACCTTC. This gives the protein CASSAYEGYTF.